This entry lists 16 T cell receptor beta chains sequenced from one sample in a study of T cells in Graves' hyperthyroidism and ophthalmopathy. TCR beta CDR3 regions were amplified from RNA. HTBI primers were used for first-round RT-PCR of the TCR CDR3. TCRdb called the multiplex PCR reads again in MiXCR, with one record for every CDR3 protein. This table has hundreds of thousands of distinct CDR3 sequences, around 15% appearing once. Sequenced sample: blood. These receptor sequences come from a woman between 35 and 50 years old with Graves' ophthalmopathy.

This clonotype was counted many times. This chain's CDR3 is CSARRSGVSTDTQYF. The DNA of the CDR3 is TGCAGTGCTAGACGCAGCGGGGTTAGCACAGATACGCAGTATTTT. The chain carries TRBV20-1 and TRBJ2-3; 7 positions match TRBD2. Germline-derived CDR1 and CDR2 are DFQATT and SNEGSKA (reference sequence). The CDR3 has 15 residues. J was trimmed by 0 bases and V by 2 bases; bases with no gene match: 5.

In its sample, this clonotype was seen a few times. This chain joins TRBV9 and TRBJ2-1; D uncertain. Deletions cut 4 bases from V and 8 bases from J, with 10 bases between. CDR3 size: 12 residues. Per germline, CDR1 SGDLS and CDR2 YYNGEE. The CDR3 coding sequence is TGTGCCAGCAGCCGAGACGCTGATGAGCAGTTCTTC. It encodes CASSRDADEQFF.

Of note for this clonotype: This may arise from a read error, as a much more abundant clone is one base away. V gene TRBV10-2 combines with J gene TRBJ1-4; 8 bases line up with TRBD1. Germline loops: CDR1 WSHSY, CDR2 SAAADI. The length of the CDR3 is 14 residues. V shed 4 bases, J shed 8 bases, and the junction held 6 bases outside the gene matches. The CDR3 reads CASSGQGKWEKLFF. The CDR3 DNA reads TGCGCCAGCAGTGGACAGGGGAAATGGGAAAAACTGTTTTTT.

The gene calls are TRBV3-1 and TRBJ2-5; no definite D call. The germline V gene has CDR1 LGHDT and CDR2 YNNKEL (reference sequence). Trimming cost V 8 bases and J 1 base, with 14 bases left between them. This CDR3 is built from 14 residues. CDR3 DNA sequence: TGTGCCAGCGGCCCCACAAGGACCCAAGAGACCCAGTACTTC. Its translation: CASGPTRTQETQYF.

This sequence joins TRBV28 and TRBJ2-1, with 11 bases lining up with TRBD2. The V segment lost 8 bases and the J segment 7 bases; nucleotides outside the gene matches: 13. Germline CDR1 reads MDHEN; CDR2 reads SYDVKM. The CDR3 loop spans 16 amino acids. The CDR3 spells CASGDLLAGVLNEQFF. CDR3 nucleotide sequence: TGTGCCAGCGGGGATCTACTAGCGGGAGTTCTGAATGAGCAGTTCTTC. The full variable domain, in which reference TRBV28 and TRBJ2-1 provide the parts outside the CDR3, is DVKVTQSSRYLVKRTGEKVFLECVQDMDHENMFWYRQDPGLGLRLIYFSYDVKMKEKGDIPEGYSVSREKKERFSLILESASTNQTSMYLCASGDLLAGVLNEQFFGPGTRLTVL.

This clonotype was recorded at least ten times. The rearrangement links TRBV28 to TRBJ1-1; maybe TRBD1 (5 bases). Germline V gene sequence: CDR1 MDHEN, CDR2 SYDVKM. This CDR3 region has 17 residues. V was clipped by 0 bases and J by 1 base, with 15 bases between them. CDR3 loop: CASSLWDGAGENTEAFF. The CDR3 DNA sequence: TGTGCCAGCAGTTTATGGGATGGGGCGGGCGAGAACACTGAAGCTTTCTTT.

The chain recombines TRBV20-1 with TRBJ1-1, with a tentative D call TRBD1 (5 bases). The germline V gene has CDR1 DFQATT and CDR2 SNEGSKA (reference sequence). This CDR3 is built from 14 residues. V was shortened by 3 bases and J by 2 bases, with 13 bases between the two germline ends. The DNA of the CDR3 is TGCAGTGCTAGTTCCAGGGATTTAAACACTGAAGCTTTCTTT. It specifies CSASSRDLNTEAFF.

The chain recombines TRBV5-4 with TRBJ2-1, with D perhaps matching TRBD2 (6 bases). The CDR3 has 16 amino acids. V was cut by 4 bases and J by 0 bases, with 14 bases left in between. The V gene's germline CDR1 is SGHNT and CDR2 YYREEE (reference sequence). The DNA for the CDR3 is TGTGCCAGCAGCACGGACTACCGGAGCTCCTACAATGAGCAGTTCTTC. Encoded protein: CASSTDYRSSYNEQFF.

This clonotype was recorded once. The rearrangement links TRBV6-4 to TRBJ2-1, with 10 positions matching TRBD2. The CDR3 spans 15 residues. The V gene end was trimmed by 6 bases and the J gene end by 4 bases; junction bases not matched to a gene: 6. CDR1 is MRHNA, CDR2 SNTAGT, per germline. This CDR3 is CASSETSGDYNEQFF. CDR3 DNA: TGTGCCAGCAGCGAAACTAGCGGGGATTACAATGAGCAGTTCTTC.

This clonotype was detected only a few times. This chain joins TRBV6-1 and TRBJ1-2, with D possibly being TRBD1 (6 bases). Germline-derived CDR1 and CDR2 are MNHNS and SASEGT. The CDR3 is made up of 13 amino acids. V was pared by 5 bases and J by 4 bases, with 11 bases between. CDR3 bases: TGTGCCAGCAGTCAAGACAGGATCTATGGCTACACCTTC. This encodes CASSQDRIYGYTF.

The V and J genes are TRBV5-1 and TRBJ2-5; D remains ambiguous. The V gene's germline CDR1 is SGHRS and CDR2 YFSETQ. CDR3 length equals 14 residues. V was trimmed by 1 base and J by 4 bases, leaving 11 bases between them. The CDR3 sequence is CASSLQILGETQYF. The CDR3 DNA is TGCGCCAGCAGCTTGCAAATCCTGGGAGAGACCCAGTACTTC.

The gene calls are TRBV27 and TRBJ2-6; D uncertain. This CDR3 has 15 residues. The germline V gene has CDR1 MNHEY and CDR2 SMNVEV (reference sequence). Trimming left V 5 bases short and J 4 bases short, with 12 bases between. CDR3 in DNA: TGTGCCAGCAGTCTGGCCCTTCTCGGGGCCAACGTCCTGACTTTC. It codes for CASSLALLGANVLTF.

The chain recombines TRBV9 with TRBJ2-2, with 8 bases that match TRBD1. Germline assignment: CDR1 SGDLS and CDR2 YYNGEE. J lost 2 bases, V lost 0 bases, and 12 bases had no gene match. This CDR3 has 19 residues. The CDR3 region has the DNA TGTGCCAGCAGCGTAGCCCCCCTTGAACAGGGGGGAAACACCGGGGAGCTGTTTTTT. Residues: CASSVAPLEQGGNTGELFF.

CDR3 in DNA: TGTGCCACCAGCAGAGATCGAGAGGGCCAAGAGACCCAGTACTTC. It specifies CATSRDREGQETQYF. This rearrangement joins TRBV15 to TRBJ2-5, with D perhaps TRBD2 (5 bases). The germline V gene has CDR1 LNHNV and CDR2 YYDKDF (reference sequence). CDR3 length: 15 amino acids. The germline V and J ends were trimmed by 0 bases and 1 base, with 9 bases remaining between them.

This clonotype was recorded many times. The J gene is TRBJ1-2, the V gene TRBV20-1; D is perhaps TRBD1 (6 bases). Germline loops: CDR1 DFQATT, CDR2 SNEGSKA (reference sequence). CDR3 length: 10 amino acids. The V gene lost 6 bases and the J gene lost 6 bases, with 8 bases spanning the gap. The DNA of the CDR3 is TGCAGTGCCTACAGGGATGGCTACACCTTC. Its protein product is CSAYRDGYTF.

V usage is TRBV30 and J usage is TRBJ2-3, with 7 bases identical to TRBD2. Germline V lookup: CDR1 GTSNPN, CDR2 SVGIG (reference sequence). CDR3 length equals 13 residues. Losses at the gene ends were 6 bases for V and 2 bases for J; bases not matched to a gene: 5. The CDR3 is CACWKRDTDTQYF. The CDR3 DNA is TGTGCCTGTTGGAAGCGGGACACAGATACGCAGTATTTT.